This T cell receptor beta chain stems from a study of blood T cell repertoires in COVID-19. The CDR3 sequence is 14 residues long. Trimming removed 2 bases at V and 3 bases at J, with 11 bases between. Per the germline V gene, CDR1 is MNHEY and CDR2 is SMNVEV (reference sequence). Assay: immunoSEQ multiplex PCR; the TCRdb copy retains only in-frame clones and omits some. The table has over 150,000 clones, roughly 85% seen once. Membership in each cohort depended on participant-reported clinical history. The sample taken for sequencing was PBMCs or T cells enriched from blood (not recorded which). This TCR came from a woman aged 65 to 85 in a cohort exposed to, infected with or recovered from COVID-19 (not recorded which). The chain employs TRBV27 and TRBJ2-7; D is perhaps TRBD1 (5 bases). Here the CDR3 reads CASSLNGHLYEQYF. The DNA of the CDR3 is TGTGCCAGCAGTTTAAATGGACACCTCTACGAGCAGTACTTC.